The 15 T cell receptor beta chains in this list originate from one sample, sequenced in a study of control samples from healthy donors and cancer patients. The table came from immunoSEQ multiplex PCR; TCRdb's copy has only in-frame clones and leaves some out. The sample holds fewer than 200,000 clones, approximately 90% seen once. Sequencing used blood. The receptors were sampled from a man aged 30-40 years in good health.

The rearrangement links TRBV6-6 to TRBJ1-2; 7 positions match TRBD1. The CDR3 spans 14 residues. V was clipped by 8 bases and J by 2 bases; unmatched bases: 8. The V gene's germline CDR1 is MNHNY and CDR2 SVGAGI (reference sequence). Written as DNA, the CDR3 is TGTGCCAGCGGGGCCCAGGGGGGCAACTATGGCTACACCTTC. As protein: CASGAQGGNYGYTF.

The chain employs TRBV18 and TRBJ2-1; D may be TRBD1 or TRBD2 (5 bases each). Trimming took off 4 bases at V and 7 bases at J, with 11 bases between the two ends. Looked up from germline, CDR1 is KGHSH and CDR2 is LQKENI. CDR3 length: 13 amino acids. CDR3 residues: CASSRGTANEQFF. CDR3 sequence (DNA): TGTGCCAGCTCACGGGGGACGGCGAATGAGCAGTTCTTC.

In its sample, this clone was seen a few times. The chain links TRBV24-1 to TRBJ1-1; unclear D gene. Per germline, CDR1 KGHDR and CDR2 SFDVKD. Between the trimmed V and J ends, which lost 2 bases and 3 bases, there was a span of 3 bases. The CDR3 extends over 12 amino acids. The CDR3 nucleotides are TGTGCCACCAGTGATTGGGACACTGAAGCTTTCTTT. Translation gives CATSDWDTEAFF.

The CDR3 loop reads CASSAGQGYQPQHF. The CDR3 coding sequence is TGTGCCAGCAGCGCGGGACAGGGTTATCAGCCCCAGCATTTT. V is TRBV7-2 and J is TRBJ1-5; 9 nucleotides align to TRBD1. The CDR3 is 14 amino acids. Per germline, CDR1 SGHTA and CDR2 FQGNSA. J was trimmed by 5 bases and V by 5 bases; bases with no gene match: 4.

The CDR3 nucleotides read TGTGCCAGCAGTTACGGGCCTCTTGGGGGGGATGGCTACACCTTC. It codes for CASSYGPLGGDGYTF. This sequence joins TRBV6-2 or TRBV6-3 and TRBJ1-2, with D tentatively TRBD1 (5 bases). The CDR3 loop spans 15 amino acids. Trimming cost V 2 bases and J 6 bases, with 16 bases left between them. Germline V lookup: CDR1 MNHEY, CDR2 SVGEGT.

The chain recombines TRBV6-4 with TRBJ2-3, with 7 positions matching TRBD2. The germline gives CDR1 MRHNA, CDR2 SNTAGT. V lost 5 bases and J lost 2; bases outside the gene matches: 4. The CDR3 has 14 amino acids. The CDR3 DNA reads TGTGCCAGCAGTCGGGGACTATCCACAGATACGCAGTATTTT. It encodes CASSRGLSTDTQYF.

Of note for this clone: Other DNA sequences in the sample encode the same CDR3. The chain combines TRBV7-2 with TRBJ1-2, with a possible D match to TRBD1 (6 bases). The CDR3 is 14 amino acids. Trimming took off 1 base at V and 0 bases at J, with 6 bases between the two ends. Looked up from germline, CDR1 is SGHTA and CDR2 is FQGNSA. The CDR3 nucleotides read TGTGCCAGCAGCTTAGGGACAGCTAACTATGGCTACACCTTC. Translated: CASSLGTANYGYTF.

This sequence joins TRBV25-1 and TRBJ1-4, with no clear D. CDR3 length: 14 amino acids. V was pared by 1 base and J by 6 bases, with 9 bases between. CDR1 and CDR2 (germline): MGHDK, SYGVNS. CDR3 residues: CASSELGRDEKLFF. CDR3 nucleotides: TGTGCCAGCAGTGAATTAGGGAGGGATGAAAAACTGTTTTTT.

The chain has TRBV7-8 and TRBJ2-4, with D maybe TRBD1 (5 bases). The CDR3 length is 17 residues. Germline CDR1 is SGHVS and CDR2 is FQNEAQ. The V end lost 3 bases, the J end lost 3 bases, and 18 bases lay between the germline ends. The chain's CDR3 is CASSFMGRGKGKNIQYF. The CDR3 region has the DNA TGTGCCAGCAGCTTTATGGGGCGTGGCAAGGGCAAAAACATTCAGTACTTC.

Concerning this clone itself: At one of its ends the junction is not consistent with the germline gene, which may arise from a read error. This chain connects TRBV6-6 to TRBJ2-7, with 11 bases aligning to TRBD1. CDR1 is MNHNY, CDR2 SVGAGI, per germline (reference sequence). CDR3 length: 13 amino acids. CDR3 sequence reads: CACTKDRGRDAIF. The CDR3 nucleotides read TGTGCCTGCACGAAGGACAGGGGGCGTGACGCGATCTTC.

This clone occurred a few times. The rearrangement joins TRBV11-1 to TRBJ1-5; the D is unclear. This CDR3 region has 14 residues. The V end was cut by 2 bases, the J end by 4 bases, with 9 bases between. Germline CDR1 is SGHAT and CDR2 is FQDESV (reference sequence). Here the CDR3 reads CASSLTGGNQPQHF. The CDR3 region has the DNA TGTGCCAGCAGCTTAACGGGAGGAAATCAGCCCCAGCATTTT.

The V call is TRBV7-3, the J call TRBJ2-2; 12 bases agree with TRBD2. The germline gives CDR1 SGHTA, CDR2 FQGTGA. This CDR3 has 15 residues. Trimming removed 4 bases from V and 4 bases from J; junction bases left unmatched: 1. The CDR3, as DNA: TGTGCCAGCAGCTCGACTAGCGGGAGCACCGGGGAGCTGTTTTTT. Its protein is CASSSTSGSTGELFF.

The V and J genes are TRBV5-1 and TRBJ2-5; no clear D. The CDR3 consists of 13 residues. The V end lost 0 bases, the J end lost 5 bases, and 8 bases lay between the germline ends. Looked up from germline, CDR1 is SGHRS and CDR2 is YFSETQ. The CDR3 region is CASSLVTEETQYF. The CDR3 nucleotides are TGCGCCAGCAGCTTGGTGACGGAGGAGACCCAGTACTTC.

This clone appeared a single time. V gene TRBV10-3 combines with J gene TRBJ1-3, with D possibly being TRBD1 (5 bases). Germline CDR1 and CDR2: ENHRY and SYGVKD. The CDR3 contains 12 residues. Between the trimmed V and J ends, which lost 6 bases and 7 bases, there was a span of 10 bases. In nucleotides, the CDR3 is TGTGCCATCAGCTCGGGACCGAACACCATATATTTT. Its translation: CAISSGPNTIYF.

The rearrangement uses TRBV28 and TRBJ2-7; weak D call: TRBD1 (6 bases). CDR1 MDHEN and CDR2 SYDVKM come from the germline V gene. The CDR3 covers 13 residues. Trimming took 10 bases from V and 2 from J, leaving 15 bases between them. CDR3 in amino acids: CAISRGSPYEQYF. The CDR3 DNA is TGTGCCATAAGTAGGGGGTCCCCCTACGAGCAGTACTTC.